Sequencing of this T cell receptor (beta chain) was carried out in a study of T cell clones after liver transplantation. Study background: Blood was drawn pre-transplant, before withdrawal, and after full or failed withdrawal.

Sorting of unstimulated PBMCs yielded separate CD3+CD4+ and CD3+CD8+ fractions. With 3 bases removed from V and 1 base from J, the gap between germline ends came to 11 bases. Germline assignment: CDR1 SGHTS and CDR2 YDEGEE. The CDR3 extends over 15 amino acids. Of note for this clone: Its target is not known.

Overall study findings and caveats: Compared with third party-reactive sequences, donor-reactive ones declined more, independent of withdrawal success. Circulating graft-donor-reactive CD4 TCRbeta sequences fell significantly post-transplant in 5 of 8 subjects.

Sequencing used immunoSEQ multiplex PCR; TCRdb keeps in-frame clones, though not all of them. In the table there are 45,000 to 60,000 clones, approximately 87% of which are singletons. This clonotype was obtained from a human patient who received a liver transplant. Some T cells may be supplied by the graft donor. The chain carries TRBV5-8 and TRBJ2-1, with D perhaps being TRBD1 or TRBD2 (5 bases each). Sequencing used CD8+ T cells from blood, obtained 12 months after liver transplant. The CDR3 nucleotides are TGTGCCAGCAGCTGGGGGACGGTATCCTACAATGAGCAGTTCTTC. As protein: CASSWGTVSYNEQFF.